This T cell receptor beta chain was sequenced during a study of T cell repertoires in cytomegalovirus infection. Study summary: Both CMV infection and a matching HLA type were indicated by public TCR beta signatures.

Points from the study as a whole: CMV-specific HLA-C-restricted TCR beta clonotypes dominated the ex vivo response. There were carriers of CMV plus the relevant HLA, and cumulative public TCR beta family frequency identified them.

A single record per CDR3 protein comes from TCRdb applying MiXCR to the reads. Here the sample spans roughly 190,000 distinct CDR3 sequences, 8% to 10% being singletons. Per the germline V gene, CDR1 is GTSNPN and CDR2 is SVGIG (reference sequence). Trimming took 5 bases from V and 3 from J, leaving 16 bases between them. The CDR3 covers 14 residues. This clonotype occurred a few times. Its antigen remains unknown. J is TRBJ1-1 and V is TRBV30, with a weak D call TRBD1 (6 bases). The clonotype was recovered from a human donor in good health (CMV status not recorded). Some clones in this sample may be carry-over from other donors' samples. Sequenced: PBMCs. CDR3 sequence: CAWGTGMGDTEAFF. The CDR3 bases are TGTGCCTGGGGTACAGGGATGGGTGACACTGAAGCTTTCTTT. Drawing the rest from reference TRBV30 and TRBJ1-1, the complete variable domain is SQTIHQWPATLVQPVGSPLSLECTVEGTSNPNLYWYRQAAGRGLQLLFYSVGIGQISSEVPQNLSASRPQDRQFILSSKKLLLSDSGFYLCAWGTGMGDTEAFFGQGTRLTVV.